The text below deals with one T cell receptor (beta chain). As yet, its antigen is unknown. The data were obtained in a study of neurological immune-mediated disorders. Whole-study context: Disease course was recorded as relapsing-remitting for some 30 and secondary progressive for about 8.5% of the roughly 35 multiple sclerosis patients. General observations from the study: Grouping of repertoires by phylogeny put those of 18 of 34 multiple sclerosis patients into a single related-CDR3 cluster, a possible signature. The absence of shared CDR3 amino acid sequences among expanded clones across subjects suggests private repertoires in all groups.

The time point: longitudinal time-point 2. The cDNA was synthesized by 5'RACE incorporating 10-nucleotide random UMIs. TCRdb reprocessed the 5' RACE reads with MiXCR, giving one entry per CDR3 protein. The table records 65,000 to 85,000 distinct CDR3 sequences, 5.5% to 6.5% of them present only once. Trimming removed 5 bases from V and 8 bases from J, with 15 bases in between. CDR3 size: 13 residues. Per the germline V gene, CDR1 is MNHEY and CDR2 is SVGEGT. The sequenced material came from PBMCs. The receptor's source is a woman aged 55-70 years with multiple sclerosis. J is TRBJ1-1 and V is TRBV6-2 or TRBV6-3; D gene ambiguous. The CDR3 spells CASSHRRSLEAFF. The CDR3 coding sequence is TGTGCCAGCAGTCACCGACGATCCCTGGAAGCTTTCTTT.